This T cell receptor beta chain is from a study of tumor and adjacent non-tumor tissue in lung cancer. Background on the study: On average, productive TCRbeta reads reached some 4.2 million per sample.

This clonotype has more than one count but fewer than ten. An end of the junction differs from the germline gene, which may be a read error. The CDR3 sequence is 17 residues long. Germline V CDR1 and CDR2: SGHKS, YYEKEE (reference sequence). TCRbeta libraries were built with three rounds of nested PCR, modified from ARM-PCR. Each CDR3 protein gets one entry after TCRdb re-called the multiplex PCR reads with MiXCR. The data contain 65,000 to 75,000 distinct CDR3 sequences, around three quarters of them singletons. RNA was extracted from bulk tissue without any cell sorting. The J gene is TRBJ1-6, the V gene TRBV5-5; 12 positions match TRBD1. The specimen was lung tumor tissue. The sequence was obtained from a man aged 55 to 69 with non-small cell lung cancer. In nucleotides, the CDR3 is TGTGCCAGTAGCTTAACCGGGACAGGGGGCGGCGTTTCACCCCTCCACTTT. The encoded protein is CASSLTGTGGGVSPLHF.